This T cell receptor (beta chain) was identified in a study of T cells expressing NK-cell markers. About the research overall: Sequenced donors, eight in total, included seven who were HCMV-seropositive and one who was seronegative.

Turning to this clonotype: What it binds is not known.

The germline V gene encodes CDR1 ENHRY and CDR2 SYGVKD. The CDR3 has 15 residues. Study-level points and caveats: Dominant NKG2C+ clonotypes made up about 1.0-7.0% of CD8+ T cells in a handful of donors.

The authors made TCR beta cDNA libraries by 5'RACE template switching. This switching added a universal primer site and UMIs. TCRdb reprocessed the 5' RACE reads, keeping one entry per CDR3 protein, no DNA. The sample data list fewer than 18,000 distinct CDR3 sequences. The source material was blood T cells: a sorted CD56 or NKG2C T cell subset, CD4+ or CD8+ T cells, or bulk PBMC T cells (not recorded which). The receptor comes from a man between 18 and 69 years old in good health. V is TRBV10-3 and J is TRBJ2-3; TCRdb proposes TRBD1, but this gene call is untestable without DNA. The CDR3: CAIRSGGGSTDTQYF.